These T cell receptor beta chains were read from a single sample in a study of blood T cell repertoires in COVID-19. Profiling relied on immunoSEQ multiplex PCR, and the TCRdb table lists in-frame clones only, not all of them. The table records 150,000 to 200,000 clones, about 80% of them present only once. What was sequenced was peripheral blood. Receptors were obtained from an elderly woman with acute or convalescent COVID-19. CDR3s include the opening cysteine and the closing phenylalanine or tryptophan. A D gene is named only where the DNA matches it firmly. Only some rows state a clone size, as once, few, many or a class for expanded clones.

size: -
V: TRBV3-1/TRBV3-2
J: TRBJ1-5
D: -
DNA: TGTGCCAGCAGCCAAGACGGGAATCAGCCCCAGCATTTT
CDR3: CASSQDGNQPQHF

size: -
V: TRBV21-1
J: TRBJ1-6
D: -
DNA: TGTGCCAGCAGCAAAAGGGGTCCGTCATCGGCGGGGTCCTTCTCCTATAATTCACCCCTCCACTTT
CDR3: CASSKRGPSSAGSFSYNSPLHF

size: -
V: TRBV6-5
J: TRBJ2-1
D: TRBD2
DNA: TGTGCCAGCAGCCTTACGGGGGGGAATGAGCAGTTCTTC
CDR3: CASSLTGGNEQFF

size: few
V: TRBV4-1
J: TRBJ1-1
D: TRBD1
DNA: TGCGCCAGCAAAATACGATCCGAGACAGGGGACACTGAAGCTTTCTTT
CDR3: CASKIRSETGDTEAFF

size: -
V: TRBV3-1/TRBV3-2
J: TRBJ1-3
D: TRBD1
DNA: TGTGCCAGCAGCAGGGGGCCAGGAAACACCATATATTTT
CDR3: CASSRGPGNTIYF

size: -
V: TRBV7-7
J: TRBJ2-7
D: -
DNA: TGTGCCAGCAGCACATATCGTGTCTCCTACGAGCAGTACTTC
CDR3: CASSTYRVSYEQYF

size: -
V: TRBV5-1
J: TRBJ2-1
D: TRBD2
DNA: TGCGCCAGCAGCCTACACCCCGGGACTAGCTCCTACAATGAGCAGTTCTTC
CDR3: CASSLHPGTSSYNEQFF

size: -
V: TRBV11-2
J: TRBJ2-5
D: -
DNA: TGTGCCAGCAGCCCCCTCTGGACAGACCAAGAGACCCAGTACTTC
CDR3: CASSPLWTDQETQYF

size: once
V: TRBV6-1
J: TRBJ1-2
D: -
DNA: TGTGCCAGCAGTGAGCGGGGCTATGGCTACACCTTC
CDR3: CASSERGYGYTF

size: few
V: TRBV6-4
J: TRBJ2-3
D: -
DNA: TGTGCCAGCAGTGACTCGCTAGCGCACACAGATACGCAGTATTTT
CDR3: CASSDSLAHTDTQYF

size: -
V: TRBV6-6
J: TRBJ2-7
D: TRBD1
DNA: TGTGCCAGCACCACGGGGGGACAGGGGGCCGAGCAGTACTTC
CDR3: CASTTGGQGAEQYF

size: -
V: TRBV7-7
J: TRBJ1-5
D: TRBD1
DNA: TGTGCCAGCAGTCGGGACAGAAATCAGCCCCAGCATTTT
CDR3: CASSRDRNQPQHF

size: -
V: TRBV7-9
J: TRBJ2-1
D: -
DNA: TGTGCCAGCAGCTTAATGGTCGGGAGAAGGTCCTACAATGAGCAGTTCTTC
CDR3: CASSLMVGRRSYNEQFF

size: once
V: TRBV6-5
J: TRBJ1-1
D: -
DNA: TGTGCCAGCAGTTACCGACGTAGGGGGAACACTGAAGCTTTCTTT
CDR3: CASSYRRRGNTEAFF

size: -
V: TRBV20-1
J: TRBJ2-7
D: -
DNA: TGCAGTGCTAACGACGGGTACGAGCAGTACTTC
CDR3: CSANDGYEQYF

size: once
V: TRBV12-3/TRBV12-4
J: TRBJ1-1
D: TRBD1
DNA: TGTGCCAGCAGGTCACTGACAGGGCATGAAGCTTTCTTT
CDR3: CASRSLTGHEAFF

size: once
V: TRBV6-5
J: TRBJ2-5
D: TRBD2
DNA: TGTGCCAGCAGTTTCACTCAGGGAGGGGAGACCCAGTACTTC
CDR3: CASSFTQGGETQYF

size: -
V: TRBV5-4
J: TRBJ2-2
D: -
DNA: TGTGCCAGCAGGTTTTCTTTCGGGGAGCTGTTTTTT
CDR3: CASRFSFGELFF

size: -
V: TRBV3-1/TRBV3-2
J: TRBJ2-7
D: -
DNA: TGTGCCAGCAGCCTGACTAGAAGCTCCTACGAGCAGTACTTC
CDR3: CASSLTRSSYEQYF

size: once
V: TRBV6-2/TRBV6-3
J: TRBJ1-1
D: -
DNA: TGTGCCAGCAGTTACTCGGGGCGAGAAGCTTTCTTT
CDR3: CASSYSGREAFF

size: -
V: TRBV19
J: TRBJ1-4
D: -
DNA: TGTGCCAGTAGTACAGATCTTAATCAAAAACTGTTTTTT
CDR3: CASSTDLNQKLFF

size: -
V: TRBV30
J: TRBJ1-1
D: TRBD1
DNA: TGTGCCTGGAGTACAGGGGGCAATACTGAAGCTTTCTTT
CDR3: CAWSTGGNTEAFF

size: -
V: TRBV25-1
J: TRBJ1-1
D: -
DNA: TGTGCCACCACCCCGCGGGGAGGGACTGAAGCTTTCTTT
CDR3: CATTPRGGTEAFF

size: -
V: TRBV30
J: TRBJ1-2
D: -
DNA: TGTGCCTGGAGTGAAGGGGTTAACTATGGCTACACCTTC
CDR3: CAWSEGVNYGYTF

size: -
V: TRBV2
J: TRBJ1-2
D: -
DNA: TGTGCCAGCAAAAGGGAGGACTATGGCTACACCTTC
CDR3: CASKREDYGYTF

size: once
V: TRBV10-3
J: TRBJ1-2
D: -
DNA: TGTGCCATCAGCCCCCAGGACTATGGCTACACCTTC
CDR3: CAISPQDYGYTF

size: -
V: TRBV6-5
J: TRBJ1-3
D: -
DNA: TGTGCCAGCAGTTCAACACGCTCTGGAAACACCATATATTTT
CDR3: CASSSTRSGNTIYF